The clone carrying this T cell receptor beta chain appeared a few times. The CDR3 runs 17 residues. J was trimmed by 3 bases and V by 0 bases; bases with no gene match: 10. Germline lookup yields CDR1 LGHNA and CDR2 YNFKEQ. The sample comes from a study of blood T cell repertoires in COVID-19. Study as a whole: The United States, Italy and Spain supplied acute and convalescent COVID-19 samples.

The data were produced by immunoSEQ multiplex PCR, yet TCRdb's version contains in-frame clones alone and is incomplete. The sample yields over 200,000 clones, around 85% seen once. The chain links TRBV4-2 to TRBJ1-2; 7 positions match TRBD1. The TCR was taken from a middle-aged man with acute or convalescent COVID-19. Sequencing was carried out using peripheral blood. The CDR3 loop is CASSQEDWDSGYYGYTF. CDR3 in DNA: TGTGCCAGCAGCCAAGAAGACTGGGACAGTGGTTACTATGGCTACACCTTC.